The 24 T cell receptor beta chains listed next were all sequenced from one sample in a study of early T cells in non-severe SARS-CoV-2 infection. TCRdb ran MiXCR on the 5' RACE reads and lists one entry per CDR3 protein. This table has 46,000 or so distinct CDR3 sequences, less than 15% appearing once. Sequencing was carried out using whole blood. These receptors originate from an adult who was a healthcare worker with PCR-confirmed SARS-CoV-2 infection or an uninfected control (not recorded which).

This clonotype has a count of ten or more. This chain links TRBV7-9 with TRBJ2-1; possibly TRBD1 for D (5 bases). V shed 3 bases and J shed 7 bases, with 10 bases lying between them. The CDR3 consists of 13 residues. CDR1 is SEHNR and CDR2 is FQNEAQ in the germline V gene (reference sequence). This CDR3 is CASSFRVANEQFF. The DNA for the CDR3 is TGTGCCAGCAGCTTCAGGGTGGCAAATGAGCAGTTCTTC. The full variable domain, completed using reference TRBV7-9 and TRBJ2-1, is DTGVSQNPRHKITKRGQNVTFRCDPISEHNRLYWYRQTLGQGPEFLTYFQNEAQLEKSRLLSDRFSAERPKGSFSTLEIQRTEQGDSAMYLCASSFRVANEQFFGPGTRLTVL.

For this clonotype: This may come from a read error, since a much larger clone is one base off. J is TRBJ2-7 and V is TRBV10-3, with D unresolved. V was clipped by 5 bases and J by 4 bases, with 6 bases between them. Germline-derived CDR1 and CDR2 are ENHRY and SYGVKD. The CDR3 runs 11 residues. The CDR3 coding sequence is TGTGCCATCAGTTGCGGATACGAGCAGTACTTC. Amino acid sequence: CAISCGYEQYF.

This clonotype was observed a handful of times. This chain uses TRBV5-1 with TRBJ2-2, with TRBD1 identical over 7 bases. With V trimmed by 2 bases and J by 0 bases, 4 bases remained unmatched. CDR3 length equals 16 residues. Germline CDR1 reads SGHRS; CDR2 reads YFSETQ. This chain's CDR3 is CASSFRGQSNTGELFF. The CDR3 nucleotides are TGCGCCAGCAGCTTCCGGGGACAGTCGAACACCGGGGAGCTGTTTTTT.

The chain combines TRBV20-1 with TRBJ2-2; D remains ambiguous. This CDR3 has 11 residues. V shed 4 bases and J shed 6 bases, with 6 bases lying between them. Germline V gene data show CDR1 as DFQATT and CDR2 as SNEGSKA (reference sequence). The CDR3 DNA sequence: TGCAGTGCTAAAGGGCCCGGGGAGCTGTTTTTT. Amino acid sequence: CSAKGPGELFF.

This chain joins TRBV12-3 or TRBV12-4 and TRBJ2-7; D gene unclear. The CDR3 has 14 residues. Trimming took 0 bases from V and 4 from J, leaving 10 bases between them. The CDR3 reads CASSLAGQEYEQYF. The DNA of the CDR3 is TGTGCCAGCAGTTTAGCAGGCCAGGAGTACGAGCAGTACTTC.

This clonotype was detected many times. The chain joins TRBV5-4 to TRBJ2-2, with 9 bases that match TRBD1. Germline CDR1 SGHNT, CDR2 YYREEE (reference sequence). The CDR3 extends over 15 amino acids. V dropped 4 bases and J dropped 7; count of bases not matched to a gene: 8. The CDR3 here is CASSTRTGASGELFF. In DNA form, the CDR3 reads TGTGCCAGCAGCACTAGGACAGGGGCGAGCGGGGAGCTGTTTTTT.

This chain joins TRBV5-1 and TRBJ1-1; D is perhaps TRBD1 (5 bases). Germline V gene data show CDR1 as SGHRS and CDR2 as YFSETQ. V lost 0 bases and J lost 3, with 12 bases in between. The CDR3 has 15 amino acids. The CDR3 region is CASSLAPRGDTEAFF. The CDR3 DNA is TGCGCCAGCAGCTTGGCCCCGAGAGGGGACACTGAAGCTTTCTTT.

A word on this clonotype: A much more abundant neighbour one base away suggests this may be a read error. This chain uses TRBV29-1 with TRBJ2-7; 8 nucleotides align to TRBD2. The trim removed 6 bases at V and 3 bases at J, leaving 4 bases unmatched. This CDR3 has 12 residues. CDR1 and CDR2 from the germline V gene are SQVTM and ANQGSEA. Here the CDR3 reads CSVREAVYEQYF. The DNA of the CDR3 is TGCAGCGTGCGGGAGGCTGTCTACGAGCAGTACTTC.

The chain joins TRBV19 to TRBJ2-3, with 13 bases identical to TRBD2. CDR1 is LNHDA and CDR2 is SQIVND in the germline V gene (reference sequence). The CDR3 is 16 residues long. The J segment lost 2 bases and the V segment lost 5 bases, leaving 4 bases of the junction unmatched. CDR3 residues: CASSRLAGGHTDTQYF. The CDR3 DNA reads TGTGCCAGTAGTCGACTAGCGGGGGGTCACACAGATACGCAGTATTTT.

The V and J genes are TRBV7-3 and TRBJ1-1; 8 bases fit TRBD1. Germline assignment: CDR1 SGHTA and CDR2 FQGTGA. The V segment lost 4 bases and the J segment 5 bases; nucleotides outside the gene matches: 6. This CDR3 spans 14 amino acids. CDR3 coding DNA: TGTGCCAGCAGCTCCGGGACAGGCCCGACTGAAGCTTTCTTT. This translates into CASSSGTGPTEAFF.

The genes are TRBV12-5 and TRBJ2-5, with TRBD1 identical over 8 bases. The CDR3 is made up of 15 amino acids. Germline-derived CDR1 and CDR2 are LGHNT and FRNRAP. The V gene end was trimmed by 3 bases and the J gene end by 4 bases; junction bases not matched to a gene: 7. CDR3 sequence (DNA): TGTGCTAGTGGTTTCGCAGGGGGCGCGGGAGAGACCCAGTACTTC. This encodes CASGFAGGAGETQYF. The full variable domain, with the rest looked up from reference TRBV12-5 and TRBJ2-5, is DARVTQTPRHKVTEMGQEVTMRCQPILGHNTVFWYRQTMMQGLELLAYFRNRAPLDDSGMPKDRFSAEMPDATLATLKIQPSEPRDSAVYFCASGFAGGAGETQYFGPGTRLLVL.

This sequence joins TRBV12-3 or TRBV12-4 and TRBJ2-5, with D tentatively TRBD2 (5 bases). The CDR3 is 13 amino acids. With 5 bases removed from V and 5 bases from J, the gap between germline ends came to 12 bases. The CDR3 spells CASSPGGRETQYF. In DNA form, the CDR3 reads TGTGCCAGCAGTCCCGGAGGCCGGGAGACCCAGTACTTC.

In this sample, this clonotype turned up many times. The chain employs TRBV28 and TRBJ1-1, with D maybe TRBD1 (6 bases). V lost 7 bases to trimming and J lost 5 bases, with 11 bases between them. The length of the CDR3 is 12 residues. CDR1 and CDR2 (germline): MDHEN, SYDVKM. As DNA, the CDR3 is TGTGCCAGCACCTCAGGGGTAACTGAAGCTTTCTTT. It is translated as CASTSGVTEAFF. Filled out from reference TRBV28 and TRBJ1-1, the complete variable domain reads DVKVTQSSRYLVKRTGEKVFLECVQDMDHENMFWYRQDPGLGLRLIYFSYDVKMKEKGDIPEGYSVSREKKERFSLILESASTNQTSMYLCASTSGVTEAFFGQGTRLTVV.

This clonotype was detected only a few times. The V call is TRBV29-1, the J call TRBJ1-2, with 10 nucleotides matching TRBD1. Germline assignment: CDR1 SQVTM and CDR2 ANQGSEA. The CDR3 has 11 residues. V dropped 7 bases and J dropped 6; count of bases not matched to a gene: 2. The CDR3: CSGGTGDGYTF. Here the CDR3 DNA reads TGCAGCGGGGGGACAGGGGATGGCTACACCTTC. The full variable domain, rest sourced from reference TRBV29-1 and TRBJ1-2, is SAVISQKPSRDICQRGTSLTIQCQVDSQVTMMFWYRQQPGQSLTLIATANQGSEATYESGFVIDKFPISRPNLTFSTLTVSNMSPEDSSIYLCSGGTGDGYTFGSGTRLTVV.

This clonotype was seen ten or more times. CDR3 protein: CASSLRQNGTFF. Here the CDR3 DNA reads TGTGCCAGCAGCTTAAGACAGAACGGCACGTTCTTC. The chain employs TRBV11-2 and TRBJ2-1; a possible D gene is TRBD1 (5 bases). The CDR3 has 12 residues. The V end was cut by 2 bases, the J end by 15 bases, with 14 bases between. CDR1 and CDR2 from the germline V gene are SGHAT and FQNNGV.

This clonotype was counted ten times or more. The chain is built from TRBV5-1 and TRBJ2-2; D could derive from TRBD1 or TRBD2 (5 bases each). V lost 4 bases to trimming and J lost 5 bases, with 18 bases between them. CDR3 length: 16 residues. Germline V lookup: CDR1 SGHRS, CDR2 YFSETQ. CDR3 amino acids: CASSQTIREPTGELFF. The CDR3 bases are TGCGCCAGCAGCCAGACAATCAGGGAGCCTACCGGGGAGCTGTTTTTT. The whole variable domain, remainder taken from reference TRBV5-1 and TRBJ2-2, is KAGVTQTPRYLIKTRGQQVTLSCSPISGHRSVSWYQQTPGQGLQFLFEYFSETQRNKGNFPGRFSGRQFSNSRSEMNVSTLELGDSALYLCASSQTIREPTGELFFGEGSRLTVL.

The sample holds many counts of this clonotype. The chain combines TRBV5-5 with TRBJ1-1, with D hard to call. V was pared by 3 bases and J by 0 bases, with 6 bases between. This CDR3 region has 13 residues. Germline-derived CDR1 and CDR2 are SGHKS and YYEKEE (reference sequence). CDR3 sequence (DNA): TGTGCCAGCAGCTCGAGTATGAACACTGAAGCTTTCTTT. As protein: CASSSSMNTEAFF.

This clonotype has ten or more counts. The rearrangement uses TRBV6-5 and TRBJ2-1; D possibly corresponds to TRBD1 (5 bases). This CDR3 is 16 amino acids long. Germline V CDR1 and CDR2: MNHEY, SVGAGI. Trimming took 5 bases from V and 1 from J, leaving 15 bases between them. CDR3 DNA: TGTGCCAGCAGTCCCGGGCCACAGGTTTCCTACAATGAGCAGTTCTTC. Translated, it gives CASSPGPQVSYNEQFF.

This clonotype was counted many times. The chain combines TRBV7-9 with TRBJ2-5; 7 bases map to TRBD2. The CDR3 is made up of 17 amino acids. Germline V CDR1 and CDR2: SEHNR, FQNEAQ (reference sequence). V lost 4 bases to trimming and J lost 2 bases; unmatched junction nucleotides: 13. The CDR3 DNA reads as TGTGCCAGCAGCTCTTACCGGCGGGAGTGGAGGCAAGAGACCCAGTACTTC. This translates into CASSSYRREWRQETQYF. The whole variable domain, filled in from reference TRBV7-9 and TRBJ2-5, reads DTGVSQNPRHKITKRGQNVTFRCDPISEHNRLYWYRQTLGQGPEFLTYFQNEAQLEKSRLLSDRFSAERPKGSFSTLEIQRTEQGDSAMYLCASSSYRREWRQETQYFGPGTRLLVL.

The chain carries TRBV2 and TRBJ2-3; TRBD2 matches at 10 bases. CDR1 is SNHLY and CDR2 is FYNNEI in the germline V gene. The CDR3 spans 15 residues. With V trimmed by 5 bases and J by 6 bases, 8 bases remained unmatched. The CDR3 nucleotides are TGTGCCAGCAGTATCTCTAGCGGGAGACCGGATACGCAGTATTTT. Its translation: CASSISSGRPDTQYF.

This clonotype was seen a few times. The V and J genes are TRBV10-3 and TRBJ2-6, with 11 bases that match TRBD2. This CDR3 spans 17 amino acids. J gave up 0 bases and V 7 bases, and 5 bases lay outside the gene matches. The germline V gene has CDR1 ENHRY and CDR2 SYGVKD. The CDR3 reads CAINQLAGDSGANVLTF. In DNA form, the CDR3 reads TGTGCCATCAATCAACTAGCGGGAGACTCTGGGGCCAACGTCCTGACTTTC.

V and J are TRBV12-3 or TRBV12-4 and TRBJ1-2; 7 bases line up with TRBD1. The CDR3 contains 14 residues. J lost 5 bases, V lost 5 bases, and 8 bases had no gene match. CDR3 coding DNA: TGTGCCAGCAGTCGGGACAGTCTCGGTTATGGCTACACCTTC. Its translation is CASSRDSLGYGYTF.

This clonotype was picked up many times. CDR3 in DNA: TGTGCCAGCAGAACACACCGACAGTATTTT. Translating it yields CASRTHRQYF. The V gene is TRBV6-5, the J gene TRBJ2-3; no clear D. This CDR3 has 10 amino acids. Germline loops: CDR1 MNHEY, CDR2 SVGAGI. Trimming took off 6 bases at V and 12 bases at J, with 10 bases between the two ends.

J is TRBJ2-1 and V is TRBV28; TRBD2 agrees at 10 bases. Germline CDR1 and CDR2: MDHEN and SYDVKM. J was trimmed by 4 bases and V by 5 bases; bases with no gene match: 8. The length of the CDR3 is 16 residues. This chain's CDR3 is CASSDGTSATYNEQFF. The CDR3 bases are TGTGCCAGCAGTGATGGGACTAGCGCCACGTACAATGAGCAGTTCTTC.